The 5 T cell receptor beta chains presented below share a single source sample, sequenced in a study of blood T cell repertoires in COVID-19. Only in-frame clones appear in the TCRdb table, and some are missing; sequencing was by immunoSEQ multiplex PCR. The repertoire holds 300,000 to 350,000 clones, 75% to 90% seen once, with roughly 6.3% in the top ten. Sequenced material: peripheral blood. Source of these receptors: a woman in her fifties or sixties with COVID-19, enrolled during active disease.

V usage is TRBV18 and J usage is TRBJ1-1, with 10 positions matching TRBD1. CDR3 length: 15 amino acids. V trimming: 5 bases; J trimming: 2 bases; junction bases outside the gene matches: 5. Germline V gives CDR1 KGHSH, CDR2 LQKENI. The CDR3 DNA reads TGTGCCAGCTCAGCAGGACAGGGGGGCAACACTGAAGCTTTCTTT. It translates to CASSAGQGGNTEAFF.

The chain has TRBV2 and TRBJ2-5; 10 bases agree with TRBD1. This CDR3 comprises 14 residues. Germline assignment: CDR1 SNHLY and CDR2 FYNNEI. After removal of 8 bases from V and 3 bases from J, the junction contained 6 bases not matched to a gene. CDR3 protein: CASHRDRGKETQYF. The CDR3 DNA follows: TGTGCCAGCCACCGGGACAGGGGAAAAGAGACCCAGTACTTC.

V and J are TRBV3-1 (or the pseudogene TRBV3-2) and TRBJ2-5, with TRBD2 matching 10 bases. The germline V gene has CDR1 LGHDT and CDR2 YNNKEL (reference sequence). CDR3 size: 16 residues. J lost 4 bases, V lost 1 base, and 6 bases had no gene match. The CDR3 protein is CASSQALAGAGETQYF. The DNA of the CDR3 is TGTGCCAGCAGCCAAGCTCTAGCGGGAGCCGGAGAGACCCAGTACTTC.

This clone was recorded once. The V and J genes are TRBV6-5 and TRBJ1-5, with D possibly matching TRBD1 (5 bases). In germline, CDR1 is MNHEY, CDR2 SVGAGI. The CDR3 totals 15 residues. V lost 7 bases and J 0 bases, leaving 13 bases between the germline ends. In DNA form, the CDR3 reads TGTGCCAGCAAACAGGCAAATACTAGCAATCAGCCCCAGCATTTT. Encoded protein: CASKQANTSNQPQHF.

V and J are TRBV30 and TRBJ1-2; D gene unclear. The CDR3 runs to 13 residues. Germline loops: CDR1 GTSNPN, CDR2 SVGIG (reference sequence). V lost 1 base, J lost 4 bases, and 10 bases lay in between. For the CDR3, the DNA is TGTGCCTGGAGTGGAGGAGTCTCCTATGGCTACACCTTC. It specifies CAWSGGVSYGYTF.